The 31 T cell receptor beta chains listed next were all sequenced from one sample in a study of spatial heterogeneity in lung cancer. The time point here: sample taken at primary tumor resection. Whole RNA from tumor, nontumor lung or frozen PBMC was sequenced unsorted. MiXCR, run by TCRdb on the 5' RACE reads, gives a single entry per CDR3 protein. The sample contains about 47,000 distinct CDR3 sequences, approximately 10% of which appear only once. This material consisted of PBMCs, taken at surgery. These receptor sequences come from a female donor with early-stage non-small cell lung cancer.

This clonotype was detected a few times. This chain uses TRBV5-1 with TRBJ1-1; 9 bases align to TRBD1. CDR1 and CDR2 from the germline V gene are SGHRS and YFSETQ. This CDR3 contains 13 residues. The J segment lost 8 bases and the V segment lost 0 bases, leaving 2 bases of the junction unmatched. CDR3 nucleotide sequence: TGCGCCAGCAGCTTGGAAGGGACAGGGGAAGCTTTCTTT. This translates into CASSLEGTGEAFF.

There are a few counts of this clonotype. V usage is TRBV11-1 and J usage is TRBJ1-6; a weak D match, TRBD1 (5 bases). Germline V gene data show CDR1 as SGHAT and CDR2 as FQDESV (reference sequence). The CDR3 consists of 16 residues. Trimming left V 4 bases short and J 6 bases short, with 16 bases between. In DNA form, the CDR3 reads TGTGCCAGCAGCTCAAGACGGGGACGGTCTAATTCACCCCTCCACTTT. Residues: CASSSRRGRSNSPLHF.

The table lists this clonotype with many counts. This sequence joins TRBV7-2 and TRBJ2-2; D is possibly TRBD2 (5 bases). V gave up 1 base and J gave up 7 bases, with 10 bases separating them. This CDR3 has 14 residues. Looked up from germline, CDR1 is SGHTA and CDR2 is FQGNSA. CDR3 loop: CASSLGRAGGELFF. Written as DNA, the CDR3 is TGTGCCAGCAGCTTAGGGCGTGCGGGCGGGGAGCTGTTTTTT.

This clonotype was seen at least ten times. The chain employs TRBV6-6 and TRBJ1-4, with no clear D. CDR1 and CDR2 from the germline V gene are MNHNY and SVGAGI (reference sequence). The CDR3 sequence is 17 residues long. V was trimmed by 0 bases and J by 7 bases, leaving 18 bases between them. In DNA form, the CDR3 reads TGTGCCAGCAGTTACTCGTTTGAGCAGGCCCGCGGTGAAAAACTGTTTTTT. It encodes CASSYSFEQARGEKLFF.

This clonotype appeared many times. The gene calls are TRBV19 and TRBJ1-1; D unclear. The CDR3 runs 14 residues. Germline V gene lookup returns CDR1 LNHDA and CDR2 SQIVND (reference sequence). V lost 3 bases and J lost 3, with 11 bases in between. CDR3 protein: CASSIGQDYTEAFF. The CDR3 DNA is TGTGCCAGTAGTATTGGCCAGGATTACACTGAAGCTTTCTTT.

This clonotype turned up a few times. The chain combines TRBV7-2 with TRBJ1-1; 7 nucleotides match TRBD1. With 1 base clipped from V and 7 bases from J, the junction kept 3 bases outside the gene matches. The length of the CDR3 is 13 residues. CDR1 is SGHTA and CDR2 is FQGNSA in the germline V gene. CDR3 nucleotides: TGTGCCAGCAGCTTAGTAGGGACAGATGAAGCTTTCTTT. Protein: CASSLVGTDEAFF. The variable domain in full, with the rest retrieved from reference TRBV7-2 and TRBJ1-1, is GAGVSQSPSNKVTEKGKDVELRCDPISGHTALYWYRQSLGQGLEFLIYFQGNSAPDKSGLPSDRFSAERTGGSVSTLTIQRTQQEDSAVYLCASSLVGTDEAFFGQGTRLTVV.

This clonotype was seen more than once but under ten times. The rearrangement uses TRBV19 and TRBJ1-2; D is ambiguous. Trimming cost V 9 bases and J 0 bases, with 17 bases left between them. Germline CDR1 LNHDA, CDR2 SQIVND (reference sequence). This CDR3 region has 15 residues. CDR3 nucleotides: TGTGCCAGCCTATCCCCAGGCGCTACTAACTATGGCTACACCTTC. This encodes CASLSPGATNYGYTF.

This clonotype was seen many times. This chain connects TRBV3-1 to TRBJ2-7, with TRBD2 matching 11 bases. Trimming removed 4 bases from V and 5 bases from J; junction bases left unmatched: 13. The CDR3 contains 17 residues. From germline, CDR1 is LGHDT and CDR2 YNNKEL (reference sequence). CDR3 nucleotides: TGTGCCAGCAGCCCCTGGCTGGTAGCGGGGGGGATGAACGAGCAGTACTTC. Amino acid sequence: CASSPWLVAGGMNEQYF.

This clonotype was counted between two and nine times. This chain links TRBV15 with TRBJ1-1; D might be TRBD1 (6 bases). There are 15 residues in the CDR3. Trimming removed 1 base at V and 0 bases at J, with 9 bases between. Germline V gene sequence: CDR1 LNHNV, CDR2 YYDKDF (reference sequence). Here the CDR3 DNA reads TGTGCCACCAGCAGAGTAAGGACAGTGAACACTGAAGCTTTCTTT. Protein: CATSRVRTVNTEAFF.

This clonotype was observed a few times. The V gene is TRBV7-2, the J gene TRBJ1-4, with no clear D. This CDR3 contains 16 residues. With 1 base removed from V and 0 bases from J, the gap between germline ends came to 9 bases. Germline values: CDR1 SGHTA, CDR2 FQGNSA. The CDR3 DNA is TGTGCCAGCAGCTTAGTTCCGGCTGCAACTAATGAAAAACTGTTTTTT. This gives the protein CASSLVPAATNEKLFF. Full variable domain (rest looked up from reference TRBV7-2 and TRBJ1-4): GAGVSQSPSNKVTEKGKDVELRCDPISGHTALYWYRQSLGQGLEFLIYFQGNSAPDKSGLPSDRFSAERTGGSVSTLTIQRTQQEDSAVYLCASSLVPAATNEKLFFGSGTQLSVL.

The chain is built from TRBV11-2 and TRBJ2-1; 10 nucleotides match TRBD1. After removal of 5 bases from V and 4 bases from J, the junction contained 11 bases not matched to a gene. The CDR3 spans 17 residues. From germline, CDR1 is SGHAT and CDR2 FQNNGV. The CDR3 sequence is CASSPSIGQGGYNEQFF. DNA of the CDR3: TGTGCCAGCAGCCCCTCCATCGGACAGGGGGGTTACAATGAGCAGTTCTTC.

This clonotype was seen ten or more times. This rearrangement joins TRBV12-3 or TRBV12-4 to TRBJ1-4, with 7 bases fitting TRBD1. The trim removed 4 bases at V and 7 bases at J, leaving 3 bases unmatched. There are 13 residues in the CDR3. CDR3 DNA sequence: TGTGCCAGCAGTTCCAGGGGGAGTGAAAAACTGTTTTTT. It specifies CASSSRGSEKLFF.

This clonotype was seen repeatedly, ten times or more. The CDR3 DNA follows: TGTGCCAGCAGTGATAACAGCTTGAACACTGAAGCTTTCTTT. Protein: CASSDNSLNTEAFF. The gene calls are TRBV2 and TRBJ1-1, with D unresolved. The CDR3 is 14 residues long. CDR1 is SNHLY and CDR2 is FYNNEI in the germline V gene. V lost 3 bases to trimming and J lost 0 bases, with 8 bases between them.

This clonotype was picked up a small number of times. The CDR3 nucleotides read TGTGCCACCAGTGGGACAGCTAATCAGCCCCAGCATTTT. Encoded protein: CATSGTANQPQHF. V usage is TRBV24-1 and J usage is TRBJ1-5; weak D call: TRBD1 (6 bases). V gave up 5 bases and J gave up 4 bases, with 8 bases separating them. Per germline, CDR1 KGHDR and CDR2 SFDVKD. The CDR3 is 13 amino acids.

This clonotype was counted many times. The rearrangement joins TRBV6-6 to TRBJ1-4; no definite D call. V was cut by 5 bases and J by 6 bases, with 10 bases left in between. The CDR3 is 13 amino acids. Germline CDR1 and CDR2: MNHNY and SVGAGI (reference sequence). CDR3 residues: CASSPRRDEKLFF. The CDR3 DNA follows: TGTGCCAGCAGTCCCCGTAGGGATGAAAAACTGTTTTTT.

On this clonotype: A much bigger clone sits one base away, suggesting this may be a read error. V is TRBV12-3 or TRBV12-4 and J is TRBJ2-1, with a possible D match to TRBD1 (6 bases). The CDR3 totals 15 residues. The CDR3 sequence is CASSTGHGSYNKQFF. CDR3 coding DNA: TGTGCCAGCAGCACGGGACACGGGTCCTACAATAAGCAGTTCTTC.

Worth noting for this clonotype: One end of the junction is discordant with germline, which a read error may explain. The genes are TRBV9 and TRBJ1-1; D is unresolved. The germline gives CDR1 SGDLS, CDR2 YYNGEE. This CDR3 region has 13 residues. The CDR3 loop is CVSSLEGFTEAFF. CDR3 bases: TGTGTCAGCAGCCTCGAAGGGTTCACTGAAGCTTTCTTT.

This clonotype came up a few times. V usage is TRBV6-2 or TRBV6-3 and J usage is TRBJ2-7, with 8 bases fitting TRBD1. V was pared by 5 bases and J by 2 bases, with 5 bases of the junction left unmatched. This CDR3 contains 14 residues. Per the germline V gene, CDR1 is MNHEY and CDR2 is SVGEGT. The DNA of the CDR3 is TGTGCCAGCAGTCTGGACAGGGCGCCCTACGAGCAGTACTTC. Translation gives CASSLDRAPYEQYF.

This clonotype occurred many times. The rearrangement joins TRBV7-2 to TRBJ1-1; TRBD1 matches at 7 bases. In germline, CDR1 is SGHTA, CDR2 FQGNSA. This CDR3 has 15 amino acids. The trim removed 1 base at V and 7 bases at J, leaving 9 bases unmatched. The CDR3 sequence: CASSLGVTGPREAFF. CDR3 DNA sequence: TGTGCCAGCAGCTTAGGGGTGACAGGGCCGCGTGAAGCTTTCTTT. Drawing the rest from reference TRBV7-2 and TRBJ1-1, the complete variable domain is GAGVSQSPSNKVTEKGKDVELRCDPISGHTALYWYRQSLGQGLEFLIYFQGNSAPDKSGLPSDRFSAERTGGSVSTLTIQRTQQEDSAVYLCASSLGVTGPREAFFGQGTRLTVV.

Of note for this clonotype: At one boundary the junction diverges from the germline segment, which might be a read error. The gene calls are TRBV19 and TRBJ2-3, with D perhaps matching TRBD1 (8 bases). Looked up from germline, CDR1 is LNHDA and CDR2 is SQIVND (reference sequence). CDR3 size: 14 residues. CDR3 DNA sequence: TGTGCCAGTAGTTCCCAGGGAGGGACAGGTACGCAGTATTTT. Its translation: CASSSQGGTGTQYF.

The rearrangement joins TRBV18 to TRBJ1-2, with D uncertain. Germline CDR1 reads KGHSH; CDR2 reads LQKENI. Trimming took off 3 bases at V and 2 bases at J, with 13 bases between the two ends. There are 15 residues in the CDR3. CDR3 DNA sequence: TGTGCCAGCTCACCGCTTCTCGACCCCAACTATGGCTACACCTTC. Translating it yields CASSPLLDPNYGYTF.

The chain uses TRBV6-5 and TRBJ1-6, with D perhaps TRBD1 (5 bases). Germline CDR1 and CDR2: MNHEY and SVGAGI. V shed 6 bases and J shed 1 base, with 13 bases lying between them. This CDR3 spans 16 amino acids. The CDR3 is CASRSTRGSYNSPLHF. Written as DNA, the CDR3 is TGTGCCAGCAGATCGACTAGGGGTTCCTATAATTCACCCCTCCACTTT.

The CDR3 protein is CATHIPGLAIPRCGGELFF. CDR3 sequence (DNA): TGTGCCACCCACATTCCGGGACTAGCGATTCCACGTTGCGGCGGGGAGCTGTTTTTT. The chain employs TRBV6-9 and TRBJ2-2, with TRBD2 matching 10 bases. Losses at the gene ends were 10 bases for V and 7 bases for J; bases not matched to a gene: 24. In germline, CDR1 is MNHGY, CDR2 SVAAGI. There are 19 residues in the CDR3.

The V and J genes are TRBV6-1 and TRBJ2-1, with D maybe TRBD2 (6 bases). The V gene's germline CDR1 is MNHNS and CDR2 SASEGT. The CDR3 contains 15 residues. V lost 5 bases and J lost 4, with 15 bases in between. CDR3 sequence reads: CASSLGGILYNEQFF. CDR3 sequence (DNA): TGTGCCAGCAGTCTTGGAGGGATACTTTACAATGAGCAGTTCTTC.

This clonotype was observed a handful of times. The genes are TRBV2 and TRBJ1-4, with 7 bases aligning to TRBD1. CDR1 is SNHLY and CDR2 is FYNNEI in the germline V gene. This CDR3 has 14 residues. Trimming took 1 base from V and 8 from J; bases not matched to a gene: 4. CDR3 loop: CASSEGQGEEKLFF. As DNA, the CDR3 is TGTGCCAGCAGTGAAGGGCAGGGGGAGGAAAAACTGTTTTTT. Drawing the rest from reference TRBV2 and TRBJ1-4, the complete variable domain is EPEVTQTPSHQVTQMGQEVILRCVPISNHLYFYWYRQILGQKVEFLVSFYNNEISEKSEIFDDQFSVERPDGSNFTLKIRSTKLEDSAMYFCASSEGQGEEKLFFGSGTQLSVL.

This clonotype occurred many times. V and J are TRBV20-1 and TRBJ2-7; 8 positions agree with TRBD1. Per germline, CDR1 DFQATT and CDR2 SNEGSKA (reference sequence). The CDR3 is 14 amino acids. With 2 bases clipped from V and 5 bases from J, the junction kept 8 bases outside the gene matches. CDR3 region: CSARRQGSNNEQYF. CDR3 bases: TGCAGTGCTAGACGACAGGGGTCTAATAACGAGCAGTACTTC.

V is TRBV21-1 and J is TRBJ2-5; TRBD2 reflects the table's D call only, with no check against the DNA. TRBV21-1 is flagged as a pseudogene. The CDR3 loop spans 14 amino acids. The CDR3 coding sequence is TGTGCCAGCACGAGGGCGGCGATACAAGAGACCCAGTACTTC. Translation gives CASTRAAIQETQYF.

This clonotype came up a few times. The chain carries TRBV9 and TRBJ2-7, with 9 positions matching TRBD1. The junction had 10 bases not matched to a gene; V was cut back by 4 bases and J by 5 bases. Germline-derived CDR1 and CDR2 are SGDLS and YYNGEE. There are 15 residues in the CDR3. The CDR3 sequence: CASSLRTGVSDEQYF. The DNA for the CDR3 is TGTGCCAGCAGCCTACGGACAGGGGTCAGCGACGAGCAGTACTTC. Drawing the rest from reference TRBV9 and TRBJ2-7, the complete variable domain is DSGVTQTPKHLITATGQRVTLRCSPRSGDLSVYWYQQSLDQGLQFLIQYYNGEERAKGNILERFSAQQFPDLHSELNLSSLELGDSALYFCASSLRTGVSDEQYFGPGTRLTVT.

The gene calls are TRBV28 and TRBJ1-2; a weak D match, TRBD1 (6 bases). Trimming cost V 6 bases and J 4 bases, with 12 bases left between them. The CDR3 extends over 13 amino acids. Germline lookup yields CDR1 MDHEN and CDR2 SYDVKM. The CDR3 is CASSGGAGYGYTF. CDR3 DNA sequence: TGTGCCAGCAGCGGGGGCGCGGGCTATGGCTACACCTTC.

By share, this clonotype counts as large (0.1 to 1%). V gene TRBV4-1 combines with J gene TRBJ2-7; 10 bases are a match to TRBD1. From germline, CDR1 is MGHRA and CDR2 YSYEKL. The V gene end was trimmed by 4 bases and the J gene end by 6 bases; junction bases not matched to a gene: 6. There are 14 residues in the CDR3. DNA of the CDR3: TGCGCCAGCAGCCTAGGACAGGGGGTCGGCGAGCAGTACTTC. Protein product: CASSLGQGVGEQYF.

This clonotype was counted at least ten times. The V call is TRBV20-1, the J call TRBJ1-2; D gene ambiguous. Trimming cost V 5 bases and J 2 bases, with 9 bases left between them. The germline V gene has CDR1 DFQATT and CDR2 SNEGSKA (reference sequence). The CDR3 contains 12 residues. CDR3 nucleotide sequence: TGCAGTGCTCCGACACCGAACTATGGCTACACCTTC. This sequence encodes CSAPTPNYGYTF.